One sample yielded the 21 T cell receptor beta chains listed below, sequenced in a study of blood T cell repertoires in COVID-19. Only in-frame clones appear in the TCRdb table, and some are missing; sequencing was by immunoSEQ multiplex PCR. The data hold approximately 20,000 clones, with about nine tenths observed a single time. The sample was peripheral blood. The receptors originated from a man aged 45-60 years with active COVID-19.

The rearrangement joins TRBV6-2 or TRBV6-3 to TRBJ2-7; 9 nucleotides align to TRBD1. The CDR3 extends over 17 amino acids. The germline V gene has CDR1 MNHEY and CDR2 SVGEGT. J was trimmed by 1 base and V by 0 bases; bases with no gene match: 7. This CDR3 is CASSYSLRQGVSYEQYF. In DNA, the CDR3 is TGTGCCAGCAGTTACTCGTTGCGACAGGGGGTGTCCTACGAGCAGTACTTC.

J is TRBJ2-3 and V is TRBV7-3; 10 positions agree with TRBD2. CDR1 is SGHTA and CDR2 is FQGTGA in the germline V gene. V lost 3 bases, J lost 6 bases, and 6 bases stayed unmatched. This CDR3 spans 15 amino acids. The CDR3 DNA is TGTGCCAGCAGCTTTCTAGGACTAGCGGTGGATACGCAGTATTTT. This gives the protein CASSFLGLAVDTQYF.

The chain uses TRBV30 and TRBJ1-1; D is unresolved. The V gene lost 1 base and the J gene lost 3 bases, with 12 bases spanning the gap. Germline V gene lookup returns CDR1 GTSNPN and CDR2 SVGIG (reference sequence). The CDR3 runs 14 residues. The CDR3 region has the DNA TGTGCCTGGAGTGGCGGAACCTCGGACACTGAAGCTTTCTTT. Amino acid sequence: CAWSGGTSDTEAFF.

V gene TRBV6-5 combines with J gene TRBJ1-5, with TRBD1 identical over 8 bases. The CDR3 totals 14 residues. Unmatched junction bases numbered 4, after V lost 6 bases and J lost 3 bases. Germline V gene data show CDR1 as MNHEY and CDR2 as SVGAGI. CDR3: CASSQGAHNQPQHF. The CDR3 coding sequence is TGTGCCAGCAGCCAGGGGGCACACAATCAGCCCCAGCATTTT.

This clone was counted once. The J gene is TRBJ2-3, the V gene TRBV11-2; D is possibly TRBD1 (5 bases). The CDR3 consists of 12 residues. Trimming shortened V by 3 bases and J by 5 bases, and 6 bases separated the two germline ends. The germline V gene has CDR1 SGHAT and CDR2 FQNNGV. The CDR3 sequence: CASSFRGDTQYF. The CDR3 DNA sequence: TGTGCCAGCAGCTTTAGGGGAGATACGCAGTATTTT. The full variable domain, its missing parts supplied by reference TRBV11-2 and TRBJ2-3, is EAGVAQSPRYKIIEKRQSVAFWCNPISGHATLYWYQQILGQGPKLLIQFQNNGVVDDSQLPKDRFSAERLKGVDSTLKIQPAKLEDSAVYLCASSFRGDTQYFGPGTRLTVL.

The V gene is TRBV15, the J gene TRBJ2-7, with 8 bases fitting TRBD2. Germline CDR1 reads LNHNV; CDR2 reads YYDKDF (reference sequence). J was trimmed by 4 bases and V by 4 bases; bases with no gene match: 6. The CDR3 covers 14 residues. In DNA form, the CDR3 reads TGTGCCACCAGCAACTCAGCGGGGGTTTACGAGCAGTACTTC. This codes for CATSNSAGVYEQYF. The entire variable domain, with the rest obtained from reference TRBV15 and TRBJ2-7, is as follows: DAMVIQNPRYQVTQFGKPVTLSCSQTLNHNVMYWYQQKSSQAPKLLFHYYDKDFNNEADTPDNFQSRRPNTSFCFLDIRSPGLGDTAMYLCATSNSAGVYEQYFGPGTRLTVT.

The chain's CDR3 is CASSRGQGTDTQYF. CDR3 DNA: TGTGCCAGCAGCCGGGGACAGGGAACAGATACGCAGTATTTT. The rearrangement uses TRBV5-6 and TRBJ2-3; 9 nucleotides align to TRBD1. Trimming at V came to 4 bases and at J to 3 bases, leaving 3 bases not matched to a gene. This CDR3 spans 14 amino acids. Germline values: CDR1 SGHDT, CDR2 YYEEEE.

The genes are TRBV19 and TRBJ2-1, with 14 bases lining up with TRBD2. This CDR3 contains 14 residues. J lost 10 bases, V lost 6 bases, and 5 bases had no gene match. Germline CDR1 reads LNHDA; CDR2 reads SQIVND (reference sequence). The CDR3 region is CASRTSGGGREQFF. In DNA form, the CDR3 reads TGTGCCAGTAGGACTAGCGGGGGGGGAAGGGAGCAGTTCTTC.

In its sample, this clone was seen a few times. J is TRBJ2-6 and V is TRBV2; D call uncertain. Germline CDR1 is SNHLY and CDR2 is FYNNEI. The CDR3 runs 15 residues. V lost 2 bases to trimming and J lost 1 base, with 6 bases between them. This CDR3 is CASSETRSGANVLTF. The CDR3 DNA follows: TGTGCCAGCAGTGAAACGAGGTCTGGGGCCAACGTCCTGACTTTC.

This sequence joins TRBV9 and TRBJ2-3, with 7 bases fitting TRBD1. This CDR3 has 16 residues. With 0 bases clipped from V and 2 bases from J, the junction kept 6 bases outside the gene matches. Germline V gives CDR1 SGDLS, CDR2 YYNGEE. The CDR3 region has the DNA TGTGCCAGCAGCGTAGAAGGGACAGAGACCACAGATACGCAGTATTTT. Its protein product is CASSVEGTETTDTQYF.

This chain connects TRBV10-3 to TRBJ1-5, with a possible D match to TRBD1 (5 bases). Germline CDR1 is ENHRY and CDR2 is SYGVKD. Trimming shortened V by 11 bases and J by 4 bases, and 15 bases separated the two germline ends. This CDR3 contains 13 residues. CDR3 protein: CASQARVNQPQHF. CDR3 in DNA: TGTGCCTCCCAGGCCAGGGTAAATCAGCCCCAGCATTTT.

V gene TRBV19 combines with J gene TRBJ1-4; 8 nucleotides line up with TRBD1. Looked up from germline, CDR1 is LNHDA and CDR2 is SQIVND (reference sequence). The J segment lost 7 bases and the V segment lost 7 bases, leaving 8 bases of the junction unmatched. The CDR3 is 14 amino acids. The CDR3 sequence is CASTRQGWTEKLFF. The CDR3 DNA sequence: TGTGCCAGTACCAGACAGGGGTGGACTGAAAAACTGTTTTTT.

The chain joins TRBV10-2 to TRBJ2-7; 11 bases match TRBD1. V lost 8 bases, J lost 0 bases, and 0 bases stayed unmatched. Germline CDR1 WSHSY, CDR2 SAAADI. There are 13 residues in the CDR3. The CDR3 DNA is TGCGCCAGCGGGACAGGGGGCTCCTACGAGCAGTACTTC. It yields the protein CASGTGGSYEQYF.

The rearrangement joins TRBV5-4 to TRBJ2-3; 8 bases align to TRBD2. The ends lost 4 bases at V and 2 bases at J; junction bases unmatched: 6. This CDR3 has 15 amino acids. Germline assignment: CDR1 SGHNT and CDR2 YYREEE (reference sequence). The CDR3 nucleotides are TGTGCCAGCAGCCTCGGGGGGGGGTCCACAGATACGCAGTATTTT. Its translation is CASSLGGGSTDTQYF.

The rearrangement links TRBV15 to TRBJ2-7, with 8 nucleotides matching TRBD1. CDR1 is LNHNV, CDR2 YYDKDF, per germline (reference sequence). The V gene end was trimmed by 3 bases and the J gene end by 3 bases; junction bases not matched to a gene: 10. The CDR3 is 16 amino acids. CDR3 amino acids: CATSSSGGWGSYEQYF. Written as DNA, the CDR3 is TGTGCCACCAGCAGCTCAGGGGGCTGGGGGAGCTACGAGCAGTACTTC. Drawing the rest from reference TRBV15 and TRBJ2-7, the complete variable domain is DAMVIQNPRYQVTQFGKPVTLSCSQTLNHNVMYWYQQKSSQAPKLLFHYYDKDFNNEADTPDNFQSRRPNTSFCFLDIRSPGLGDTAMYLCATSSSGGWGSYEQYFGPGTRLTVT.

The chain couples TRBV7-9 to TRBJ1-6, with D possibly TRBD1 on 5 matching bases. The CDR3 runs to 17 residues. Trimming removed 7 bases from V and 8 bases from J, with 24 bases in between. The germline CDR1 and CDR2 sequences are SEHNR and FQNEAQ (reference sequence). The CDR3 loop is CASNGGVQGPLDSPLHF. The CDR3 nucleotides read TGTGCCAGCAACGGGGGGGTGCAGGGTCCATTGGATTCACCCCTCCACTTT.

The chain is built from TRBV7-7 and TRBJ2-7; the D gene is possibly TRBD1 (6 bases). Germline CDR1 is SSHAT and CDR2 is FNYEAQ (reference sequence). The CDR3 extends over 14 amino acids. V was shortened by 5 bases and J by 6 bases, with 17 bases between the two germline ends. The CDR3 DNA reads TGTGCCAGCAGCCTGCGGGCAGGGGATCCCGAGCAGTACTTC. This encodes CASSLRAGDPEQYF.

The DNA for the CDR3 is TGTGCCAGTAGTATAGGGGGACAGGCTGGCTACACCTTC. It codes for CASSIGGQAGYTF. The rearrangement links TRBV19 to TRBJ1-2; 8 nucleotides match TRBD1. V lost 1 base to trimming and J lost 7 bases; unmatched junction nucleotides: 2. The CDR3 spans 13 residues. Per the germline V gene, CDR1 is LNHDA and CDR2 is SQIVND (reference sequence).

The chain joins TRBV7-2 to TRBJ2-7; tentatively, D is TRBD2 (5 bases). The CDR3 length is 13 residues. The V end was cut by 1 base, the J end by 6 bases, with 10 bases between. Per germline, CDR1 SGHTA and CDR2 FQGNSA. The CDR3 loop reads CASSLVIRGEQYF. For the CDR3, the DNA is TGTGCCAGCAGCTTAGTTATCCGGGGCGAGCAGTACTTC.

The chain employs TRBV7-8 and TRBJ2-7; possible D gene TRBD1, 6 bases. Trimming removed 0 bases from V and 5 bases from J, with 14 bases in between. This CDR3 has 15 residues. Germline CDR1 SGHVS, CDR2 FQNEAQ. The CDR3 spells CASSLAGATRNEQYF. In DNA, the CDR3 is TGTGCCAGCAGCTTAGCGGGGGCGACCAGAAACGAGCAGTACTTC.

The gene calls are TRBV2 and TRBJ2-3; unclear D gene. CDR1 is SNHLY, CDR2 FYNNEI, per germline. This CDR3 has 14 residues. V was clipped by 2 bases and J by 4 bases, with 10 bases between them. CDR3 region: CASSEFFLPDTQYF. The CDR3, as DNA: TGTGCCAGCAGTGAATTCTTCCTCCCAGATACGCAGTATTTT.